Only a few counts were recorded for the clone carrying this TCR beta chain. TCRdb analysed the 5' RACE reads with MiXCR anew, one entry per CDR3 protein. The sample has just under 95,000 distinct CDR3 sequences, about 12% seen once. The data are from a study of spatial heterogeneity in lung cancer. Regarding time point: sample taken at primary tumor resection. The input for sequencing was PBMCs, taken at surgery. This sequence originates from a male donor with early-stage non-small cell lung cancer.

The CDR3 here is CASSYSRQINEKLFF. In nucleotides, the CDR3 is TGTGCCAGCAGTTACTCTCGACAGATTAATGAAAAACTGTTTTTT. This chain uses TRBV6-6 with TRBJ1-4; weak D call: TRBD1 (5 bases). The CDR3 covers 15 residues. The V gene's germline CDR1 is MNHNY and CDR2 SVGAGI (reference sequence). Trimming cost V 0 bases and J 4 bases, with 9 bases left between them.